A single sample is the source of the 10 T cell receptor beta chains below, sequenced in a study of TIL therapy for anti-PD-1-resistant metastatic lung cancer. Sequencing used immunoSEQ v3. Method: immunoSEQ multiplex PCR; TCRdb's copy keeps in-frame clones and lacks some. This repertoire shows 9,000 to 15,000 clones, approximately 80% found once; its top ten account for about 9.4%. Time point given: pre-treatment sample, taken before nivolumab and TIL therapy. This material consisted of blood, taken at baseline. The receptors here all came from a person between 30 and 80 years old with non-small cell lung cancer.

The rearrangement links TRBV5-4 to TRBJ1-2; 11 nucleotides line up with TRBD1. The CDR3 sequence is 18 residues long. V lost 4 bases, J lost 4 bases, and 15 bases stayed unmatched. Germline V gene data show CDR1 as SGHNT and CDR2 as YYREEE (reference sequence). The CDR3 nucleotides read TGTGCCAGCAGCCCTCGCCTCCTCGGACAGGGGGCAGTCTATGGCTACACCTTC. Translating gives CASSPRLLGQGAVYGYTF.

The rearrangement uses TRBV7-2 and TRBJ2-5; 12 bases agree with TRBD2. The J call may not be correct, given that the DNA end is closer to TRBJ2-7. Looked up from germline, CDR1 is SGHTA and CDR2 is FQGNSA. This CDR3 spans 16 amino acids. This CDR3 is CASSWETSGGTYEQYF. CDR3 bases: TGTGCCAGCAGCTGGGAGACTAGCGGGGGAACCTACGAGCAGTACTTC.

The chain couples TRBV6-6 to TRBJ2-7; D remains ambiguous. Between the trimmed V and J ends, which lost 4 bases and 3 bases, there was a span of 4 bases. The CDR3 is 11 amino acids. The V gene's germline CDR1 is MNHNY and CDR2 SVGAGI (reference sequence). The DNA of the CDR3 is TGTGCCAGCAGTTTCCTCTACGAGCAGTACTTC. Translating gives CASSFLYEQYF.

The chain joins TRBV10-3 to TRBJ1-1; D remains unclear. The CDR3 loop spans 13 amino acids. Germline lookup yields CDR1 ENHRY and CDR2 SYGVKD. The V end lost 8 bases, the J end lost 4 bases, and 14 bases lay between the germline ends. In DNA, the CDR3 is TGTGCCATCTTTTCACAATGGGCCACTGAAGCTTTCTTT. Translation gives CAIFSQWATEAFF.

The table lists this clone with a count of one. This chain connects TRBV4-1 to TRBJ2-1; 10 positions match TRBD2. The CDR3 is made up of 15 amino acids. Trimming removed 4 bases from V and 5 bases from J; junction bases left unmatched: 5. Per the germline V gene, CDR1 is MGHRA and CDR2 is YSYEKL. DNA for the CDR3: TGCGCCAGCAGCCTCCTTGGACTAGCGGACAATGAGCAGTTCTTC. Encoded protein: CASSLLGLADNEQFF.

The CDR3 loop reads CASSLSRGSYNEQFF. The CDR3 DNA sequence: TGTGCCAGCAGTTTATCTAGGGGCTCCTACAATGAGCAGTTCTTC. The chain carries TRBV27 and TRBJ2-1; perhaps TRBD1 as D (5 bases). CDR1 is MNHEY, CDR2 SMNVEV, per germline (reference sequence). The CDR3 is 15 amino acids. Deletions cut 0 bases from V and 0 bases from J, with 6 bases between.

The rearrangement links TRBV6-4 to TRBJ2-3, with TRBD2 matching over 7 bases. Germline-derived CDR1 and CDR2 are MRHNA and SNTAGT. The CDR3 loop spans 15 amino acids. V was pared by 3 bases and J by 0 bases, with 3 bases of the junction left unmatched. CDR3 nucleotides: TGTGCCAGCAGTGAGAGTAGCGGGAGCACAGATACGCAGTATTTT. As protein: CASSESSGSTDTQYF.

The CDR3, as DNA: TGTGCCAGCAGCTTCGGGGACAACTCCTACGAGCAGTACTTC. Amino acid sequence: CASSFGDNSYEQYF. The V call is TRBV11-1, the J call TRBJ2-7; a possible D gene is TRBD1 (6 bases). CDR1 is SGHAT, CDR2 FQDESV, per germline (reference sequence). The CDR3 length is 14 residues. Deletions cut 3 bases from V and 0 bases from J, with 9 bases between.

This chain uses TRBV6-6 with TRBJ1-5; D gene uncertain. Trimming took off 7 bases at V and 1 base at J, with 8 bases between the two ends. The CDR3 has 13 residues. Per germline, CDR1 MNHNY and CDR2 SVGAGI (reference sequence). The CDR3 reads CASMAGSNQPQHF. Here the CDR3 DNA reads TGTGCCAGCATGGCAGGAAGCAATCAGCCCCAGCATTTT.

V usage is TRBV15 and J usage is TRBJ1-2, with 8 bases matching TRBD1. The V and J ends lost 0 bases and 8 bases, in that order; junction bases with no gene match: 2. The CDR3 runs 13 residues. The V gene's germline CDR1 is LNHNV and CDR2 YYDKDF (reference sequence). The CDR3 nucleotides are TGTGCCACCAGCAGAGACCGGACAGGGGGCTACACCTTC. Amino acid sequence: CATSRDRTGGYTF.